The 8 T cell receptor beta chains reported below all come from one sample, sequenced in a study of immune evolution from preneoplasia to lung adenocarcinoma (TCRdb year 2021). Libraries were constructed by the immunoSEQ multiplex PCR assay. Drawn from immuneACCESS, this table holds only the in-frame rearrangements with V and J called that TCRdb kept. Clones are partly lost; checked studies trace under half to an unresolved V gene and leave the rest unexplained. The sample table contains roughly 40,000 clones; only one count was recorded for roughly 74% of them. Under 7.5% of the sample is held by the ten biggest clonotypes. The sequenced sample consisted of FFPE invasive lung adenocarcinoma tissue. Interpreted using the paper, the cell subset or site label stands for: frankly invasive lung adenocarcinoma (ADC). The source of these receptors is a person between 55 and 70 years old with lung adenocarcinoma.

The chain uses TRBV5-1 and TRBJ2-7; D possibly corresponds to TRBD1 (7 bases). The V end was cut by 0 bases, the J end by 7 bases, with 23 bases between. This CDR3 contains 17 residues. Germline values: CDR1 SGHRS, CDR2 YFSETQ. CDR3 sequence (DNA): TGCGCCAGCAGCTTGGGTTTAGCGCACAGGGGAGGCTTGGAGCAGTACTTC. Its protein is CASSLGLAHRGGLEQYF.

The rearrangement links TRBV30 to TRBJ2-7, with 8 bases identical to TRBD1. Trimming removed 3 bases from V and 5 bases from J; junction bases left unmatched: 12. CDR3 length: 15 residues. Germline V gives CDR1 GTSNPN, CDR2 SVGIG (reference sequence). DNA for the CDR3: TGTGCCTGGAGCAAACCGGACAGGGATGGTGACGAGCAGTACTTC. This gives the protein CAWSKPDRDGDEQYF.

The chain is built from TRBV5-1 and TRBJ1-2; TRBD1 matches at 9 bases. Germline V CDR1 and CDR2: SGHRS, YFSETQ. This CDR3 has 13 residues. J gave up 7 bases and V 4 bases, and 5 bases lay outside the gene matches. The DNA of the CDR3 is TGCGCCAGCAGCCCGGGGACAGGGTCTGGCTACACCTTC. It yields the protein CASSPGTGSGYTF.

This clone appeared once. This chain uses TRBV7-3 with TRBJ2-2; D is perhaps TRBD1 or TRBD2 (5 bases each). The CDR3 is 13 residues long. The germline V and J ends were trimmed by 2 bases and 4 bases, with 5 bases remaining between them. Germline-derived CDR1 and CDR2 are SGHTA and FQGTGA. The chain's CDR3 is CASSLGGTGELFF. For the CDR3, the DNA is TGTGCCAGCAGCTTAGGGGGCACCGGGGAGCTGTTTTTT.

J is TRBJ2-5 and V is TRBV5-1; D unresolved. Trimming cost V 7 bases and J 2 bases, with 15 bases left between them. The CDR3 has 14 amino acids. The V gene's germline CDR1 is SGHRS and CDR2 YFSETQ. This CDR3 is CASRKRPEQETQYF. In nucleotides, the CDR3 is TGCGCCAGCCGAAAACGGCCCGAACAAGAGACCCAGTACTTC.

The table lists this clone with a few counts. The chain links TRBV11-2 to TRBJ2-7, with TRBD2 matching over 16 bases. J lost 7 bases, V lost 3 bases, and 6 bases had no gene match. This CDR3 has 16 amino acids. Germline CDR1 reads SGHAT; CDR2 reads FQNNGV. The CDR3 DNA follows: TGTGCCAGCAGCTTTGGGACTAGCGGGAGGGCCCGGGAGCAGTACTTC. This translates into CASSFGTSGRAREQYF.

By its share, this clone is medium-sized (0.01 to 0.1%). The chain employs TRBV27 and TRBJ2-1; 7 bases align to TRBD2. After removal of 2 bases from V and 6 bases from J, the junction contained 7 bases not matched to a gene. The CDR3 loop spans 15 amino acids. Germline V gives CDR1 MNHEY, CDR2 SMNVEV (reference sequence). CDR3 bases: TGTGCCAGCAGTTTAGGGCGTCCGGGGGGCAATGAGCAGTTCTTC. Translation: CASSLGRPGGNEQFF.

The rearrangement uses TRBV6-1 and TRBJ2-7, with D unresolved. The V gene lost 6 bases and the J gene lost 2 bases, with 11 bases spanning the gap. The germline gives CDR1 MNHNS, CDR2 SASEGT. This CDR3 comprises 13 residues. Here the CDR3 DNA reads TGTGCCAGCAGCCACATAACAGCCTACGAGCAGTACTTC. Its protein is CASSHITAYEQYF.